The 26 T cell receptor beta chains below come from one sample, sequenced in a study of CD8+ T cells in alopecia areata. Extraction of RNA preceded its reverse transcription into cDNA, which served as the sequencing template. The assay was immunoSEQ multiplex PCR, and TCRdb's table has in-frame clones only and misses some. This sample yields 200,000 to 250,000 clones, of which about 56% are seen a single time; nearly 5% belongs to the top ten. What was sequenced was CD8+ T cells sorted from blood. The receptors come from a human donor in good health.

The chain joins TRBV27 to TRBJ2-3; D tentatively reads TRBD1 or TRBD2 (7 bases each). There are 14 residues in the CDR3. V gave up 7 bases and J gave up 6 bases, with 17 bases separating them. Germline CDR1 and CDR2: MNHEY and SMNVEV (reference sequence). The DNA for the CDR3 is TGTGCCAGCAACGCAGGGGGGGGGCAGGATACGCAGTATTTT. Its protein product is CASNAGGGQDTQYF.

The CDR3 DNA follows: TGCGCCAGCAGCCAAGCGCCAGGGGGCAATCAGCCCCAGCATTTT. Residues: CASSQAPGGNQPQHF. The chain carries TRBV4-1 and TRBJ1-5, with D perhaps TRBD1 (6 bases). Per the germline V gene, CDR1 is MGHRA and CDR2 is YSYEKL. V shed 1 base and J shed 2 bases, with 9 bases lying between them. The CDR3 is 15 amino acids.

This chain joins TRBV9 and TRBJ2-7, with D unresolved. The CDR3 length is 13 residues. V was cut by 4 bases and J by 5 bases, with 13 bases left in between. Germline assignment: CDR1 SGDLS and CDR2 YYNGEE. CDR3 loop: CASSPGSDHEQYF. The CDR3 DNA reads TGTGCCAGCAGCCCCGGATCTGACCACGAGCAGTACTTC.

V and J are TRBV5-4 and TRBJ1-1; 7 nucleotides line up with TRBD1. Germline CDR1 is SGHNT and CDR2 is YYREEE (reference sequence). The trim removed 4 bases at V and 7 bases at J, leaving 4 bases unmatched. This CDR3 region has 12 residues. CDR3 coding DNA: TGTGCCAGCAGCCCCCGGGACAGTGAAGCTTTCTTT. Translation: CASSPRDSEAFF.

This rearrangement joins TRBV5-6 to TRBJ2-2; D is perhaps TRBD1 (5 bases). The CDR3 covers 14 residues. In germline, CDR1 is SGHDT, CDR2 YYEEEE. V lost 2 bases, J lost 6 bases, and 11 bases lay in between. CDR3 in DNA: TGTGCCAGCAGCTTATCAGGGCGTCCCGGGGAGCTGTTTTTT. It codes for CASSLSGRPGELFF. Full variable domain (remainder filled in from reference TRBV5-6 and TRBJ2-2): DAGVTQSPTHLIKTRGQQVTLRCSPKSGHDTVSWYQQALGQGPQFIFQYYEEEERQRGNFPDRFSGHQFPNYSSELNVNALLLGDSALYLCASSLSGRPGELFFGEGSRLTVL.

The chain has TRBV27 and TRBJ1-4, with 11 bases identical to TRBD1. The germline gives CDR1 MNHEY, CDR2 SMNVEV (reference sequence). V shed 5 bases and J 7 bases; nucleotides not matched to a gene: 9. The CDR3 runs to 16 residues. Here the CDR3 DNA reads TGTGCCAGCAGTCCCTCCCCCGGGACAGGGGGTGAAAAACTGTTTTTT. Translating it yields CASSPSPGTGGEKLFF.

This clone occurred a few times. V and J are TRBV2 and TRBJ2-3; D may be TRBD2 (6 bases). The V and J ends lost 6 bases and 5 bases respectively, with 21 bases between them. The CDR3 extends over 16 amino acids. CDR1 SNHLY and CDR2 FYNNEI come from the germline V gene. The CDR3 region has the DNA TGTGCCAGCAGGGACTCGGCCGGGCCGGAGGGAGATACGCAGTATTTT. Its translation is CASRDSAGPEGDTQYF.

The V gene is TRBV27, the J gene TRBJ2-7; 9 nucleotides agree with TRBD1. V gave up 2 bases and J gave up 5 bases; unmatched junction bases: 7. In germline, CDR1 is MNHEY, CDR2 SMNVEV (reference sequence). The length of the CDR3 is 15 residues. CDR3 in amino acids: CASSLVGQGIHEQYF. CDR3 nucleotides: TGTGCCAGCAGTTTAGTGGGACAGGGTATCCACGAGCAGTACTTC.

This clone came up a few times. This chain connects TRBV4-1 to TRBJ2-1, with D possibly matching TRBD1 (6 bases). V lost 3 bases to trimming and J lost 0 bases, with 12 bases between them. This CDR3 is 16 amino acids long. From germline, CDR1 is MGHRA and CDR2 YSYEKL. CDR3 nucleotides: TGCGCCAGCAGCCACCCCAAGGACAGCTCCTACAATGAGCAGTTCTTC. This sequence encodes CASSHPKDSSYNEQFF.

The rearrangement links TRBV27 to TRBJ2-7; D perhaps matches TRBD1 (5 bases). This CDR3 region has 14 residues. V dropped 5 bases and J dropped 3 bases, with 14 bases sitting between them. Germline V gene data show CDR1 as MNHEY and CDR2 as SMNVEV (reference sequence). For the CDR3, the DNA is TGTGCCAGCAGTGGGGCTGGGTGGGGCTACGAGCAGTACTTC. Residues: CASSGAGWGYEQYF.

The CDR3 bases are TGCGCCAGCAGCCAACGTCCAGGGGGCGAAAGCACAGATACGCAGTATTTT. It specifies CASSQRPGGESTDTQYF. The chain recombines TRBV4-1 with TRBJ2-3; 8 nucleotides agree with TRBD1. Germline assignment: CDR1 MGHRA and CDR2 YSYEKL. CDR3 size: 17 residues. Unmatched junction bases numbered 7, after V lost 2 bases and J lost 0 bases.

This clone has more than one count but fewer than ten. V gene TRBV7-8 combines with J gene TRBJ2-1; 10 bases are shared with TRBD2. The CDR3 is made up of 15 amino acids. Germline-derived CDR1 and CDR2 are SGHVS and FQNEAQ. Trimming took 3 bases from V and 8 from J; bases not matched to a gene: 7. The CDR3 bases are TGTGCCAGCAGCTTGGGGACTAGCGAGTACCATGAGCAGTTCTTC. Translated: CASSLGTSEYHEQFF.

This clone was seen at least ten times. The V and J genes are TRBV7-9 and TRBJ1-2; possibly TRBD1 for D (5 bases). CDR3 length: 12 residues. Looked up from germline, CDR1 is SEHNR and CDR2 is FQNEAQ (reference sequence). V lost 4 bases and J 5 bases, leaving 8 bases between the germline ends. The CDR3 region is CASSSDKYGYTF. The CDR3 nucleotides read TGTGCCAGCAGCTCGGACAAGTATGGCTACACCTTC.

This sequence joins TRBV30 and TRBJ1-3; TRBD1 aligns across 7 bases. This CDR3 region has 16 residues. The junction had 16 bases not matched to a gene; V was cut back by 8 bases and J by 3 bases. Germline loops: CDR1 GTSNPN, CDR2 SVGIG (reference sequence). CDR3 sequence reads: CAGAIEGALGGNTIYF. Here the CDR3 DNA reads TGTGCCGGGGCGATAGAGGGGGCTCTGGGTGGAAACACCATATATTTT.

The V and J genes are TRBV4-2 and TRBJ2-7, with 8 bases aligning to TRBD2. Trimming cost V 1 base and J 7 bases; bases outside gene matches: 9. Germline V gene data show CDR1 as LGHNA and CDR2 as YNFKEQ. CDR3 length: 15 amino acids. The CDR3: CASSQAAGGAREQYF. CDR3 bases: TGTGCCAGCAGCCAAGCGGCCGGGGGGGCGCGGGAGCAGTACTTC.

The chain joins TRBV7-2 to TRBJ2-1; TRBD2 matches at 11 bases. The junction had 11 bases not matched to a gene; V was cut back by 5 bases and J by 14 bases. The CDR3 spans 14 residues. Germline CDR1 SGHTA, CDR2 FQGNSA. This CDR3 is CASSPSSGGSVKFF. DNA for the CDR3: TGTGCCAGCAGCCCGTCTAGCGGGGGGTCGGTGAAGTTCTTC.

On this clone: The same CDR3 arises from other DNA sequences in this sample as well. The gene calls are TRBV5-6 and TRBJ1-1; D not certain. V lost 0 bases and J lost 4, with 7 bases in between. The CDR3 totals 13 residues. Germline CDR1 is SGHDT and CDR2 is YYEEEE. The CDR3 is CASSLGGSTEAFF. The CDR3 bases are TGTGCCAGCAGCTTGGGAGGGAGCACTGAAGCTTTCTTT. Full variable domain (missing parts from reference TRBV5-6 and TRBJ1-1): DAGVTQSPTHLIKTRGQQVTLRCSPKSGHDTVSWYQQALGQGPQFIFQYYEEEERQRGNFPDRFSGHQFPNYSSELNVNALLLGDSALYLCASSLGGSTEAFFGQGTRLTVV.

This chain links TRBV2 with TRBJ1-6, with unresolved D. The V and J ends lost 1 base and 6 bases respectively, with 13 bases between them. From germline, CDR1 is SNHLY and CDR2 FYNNEI. There are 16 residues in the CDR3. The chain's CDR3 is CASSEGSTDSNSPLHF. CDR3 coding DNA: TGTGCCAGCAGTGAAGGGAGCACGGACTCTAATTCACCCCTCCACTTT.

This rearrangement joins TRBV29-1 to TRBJ1-1; TRBD1 aligns across 9 bases. J lost 9 bases, V lost 6 bases, and 2 bases had no gene match. Germline V gene data show CDR1 as SQVTM and CDR2 as ANQGSEA. The CDR3 has 10 residues. CDR3 DNA: TGCAGCGTGAACAGGGGGCAAGCTTTCTTT. Translated, it gives CSVNRGQAFF.

The chain couples TRBV6-5 to TRBJ1-4; 10 bases fit TRBD1. Looked up from germline, CDR1 is MNHEY and CDR2 is SVGAGI. Trimming removed 2 bases from V and 6 bases from J; junction bases left unmatched: 6. The CDR3 spans 16 residues. As DNA, the CDR3 is TGTGCCAGCAGTTACCTAGAGACAGGGGGCTATGAAAAACTGTTTTTT. This sequence encodes CASSYLETGGYEKLFF.

V gene TRBV5-4 combines with J gene TRBJ2-1; 11 bases map to TRBD2. This CDR3 contains 17 residues. Unmatched junction bases numbered 7, after V lost 1 base and J lost 4 bases. Looked up from germline, CDR1 is SGHNT and CDR2 is YYREEE (reference sequence). CDR3 DNA: TGTGCCAGCAGCTTGTTGGCTAGCGGGGGGTCATACAATGAGCAGTTCTTC. The encoded protein is CASSLLASGGSYNEQFF.

In this sample, this clone turned up once. This chain links TRBV5-1 with TRBJ2-3; 8 nucleotides agree with TRBD2. The CDR3 has 16 residues. Losses at the gene ends were 0 bases for V and 6 bases for J; bases not matched to a gene: 9. Germline assignment: CDR1 SGHRS and CDR2 YFSETQ. CDR3 bases: TGCGCCAGCAGCTTGGAGTTCGGCGGGGGGAGGGATACGCAGTATTTT. Translating gives CASSLEFGGGRDTQYF.

V gene TRBV7-6 combines with J gene TRBJ1-2; possibly TRBD1 for D (5 bases). Germline loops: CDR1 SGHVS, CDR2 FNYEAQ. V was pared by 0 bases and J by 4 bases, with 6 bases between. This CDR3 has 13 residues. The DNA of the CDR3 is TGTGCCAGCAGCTTAGCAGGGGTCTATGGCTACACCTTC. Amino acid sequence: CASSLAGVYGYTF.

The CDR3 DNA is TGCGCCAGCAGCCTGGGGGGGAACACCGGGGAGCTGTTTTTT. Its protein is CASSLGGNTGELFF. This chain links TRBV4-1 with TRBJ2-2; weak D call: TRBD2 (6 bases). Germline loops: CDR1 MGHRA, CDR2 YSYEKL. With 4 bases removed from V and 1 base from J, the gap between germline ends came to 7 bases. The CDR3 spans 14 residues.

This chain joins TRBV5-1 and TRBJ2-5; D remains unclear. Germline V gene sequence: CDR1 SGHRS, CDR2 YFSETQ. V lost 4 bases and J lost 11, with 15 bases in between. CDR3 length equals 12 residues. The chain's CDR3 is CASSPGSYEQYF. The CDR3 DNA is TGCGCCAGCAGCCCCGGATCTTATGAGCAGTACTTC.

This chain uses TRBV23-1 with TRBJ2-7; either TRBD1 or TRBD2 may fit D (5 bases each). TRBV23-1 is placed among ORFs of uncertain function. The CDR3 sequence is 15 residues long. V lost 4 bases and J lost 1, with 14 bases in between. CDR3 amino acids: CASSRSTGRSYEQYF. CDR3 coding DNA: TGCGCCAGCAGTCGCTCAACGGGGCGATCCTACGAGCAGTACTTC.